These 22 T cell receptor beta chains share one sample of origin, sequenced in a study of CD8 T cells in Susac syndrome. Reverse transcription of roughly 0.5 to 1 ug RNA used random hexamers. Each CDR3 protein is one row after TCRdb ran MiXCR on the immunoSEQ multiplex PCR reads. The data hold around 140,000 distinct CDR3 sequences, with approximately 79% observed a single time. Sequences were obtained from CD8+ T cells from PBMCs. The receptors derive from a human donor with multiple sclerosis.

The chain has TRBV4-3 and TRBJ2-1; TRBD2 agrees at 11 bases. The V segment lost 1 base and the J segment 5 bases; nucleotides outside the gene matches: 4. CDR3 length equals 16 residues. CDR1 is LGHNA and CDR2 is YSLEER in the germline V gene. CDR3 region: CASSQVGLAGHNEQFF. CDR3 DNA sequence: TGCGCCAGCAGCCAAGTCGGACTAGCGGGTCACAATGAGCAGTTCTTC.

The J gene is TRBJ2-7, the V gene TRBV9; D could derive from TRBD1 or TRBD2 (6 bases each). Trimming took off 4 bases at V and 0 bases at J, with 11 bases between the two ends. Looked up from germline, CDR1 is SGDLS and CDR2 is YYNGEE. The length of the CDR3 is 14 residues. CDR3: CASSQGGGSYEQYF. The CDR3 nucleotides are TGTGCCAGCAGCCAAGGAGGGGGCTCCTACGAGCAGTACTTC.

V gene TRBV11-2 combines with J gene TRBJ2-5; the match to TRBD2 covers 12 bases. V was pared by 4 bases and J by 4 bases, with 7 bases of the junction left unmatched. Germline V lookup: CDR1 SGHAT, CDR2 FQNNGV. The CDR3 is made up of 16 amino acids. DNA for the CDR3: TGTGCCAGCAGCTGGAATCTAGCGGGGGGGCGAGAGACCCAGTACTTC. Its translation is CASSWNLAGGRETQYF.

This chain joins TRBV27 and TRBJ1-5, with 7 bases aligning to TRBD1. Germline loops: CDR1 MNHEY, CDR2 SMNVEV (reference sequence). J lost 7 bases, V lost 0 bases, and 9 bases had no gene match. The CDR3 contains 16 residues. As DNA, the CDR3 is TGTGCCAGCAGTTTATCCTCCGGGACAGCGGGACAGCCCCAGCATTTT. Its translation is CASSLSSGTAGQPQHF.

The V gene is TRBV5-6, the J gene TRBJ2-6; perhaps TRBD1 as D (5 bases). The germline gives CDR1 SGHDT, CDR2 YYEEEE. Trimming cost V 0 bases and J 0 bases, with 13 bases left between them. This CDR3 comprises 18 residues. The CDR3 reads CASSLEQGLGSGANVLTF. The CDR3 nucleotides are TGTGCCAGCAGCTTGGAGCAGGGTCTGGGCTCTGGGGCCAACGTCCTGACTTTC.

V and J are TRBV29-1 and TRBJ2-1, with unresolved D. Germline V CDR1 and CDR2: SQVTM, ANQGSEA. V gave up 6 bases and J gave up 10 bases, with 13 bases separating them. CDR3 size: 11 residues. The CDR3 spells CSVPVLQEQFF. DNA for the CDR3: TGCAGCGTACCCGTCCTACAGGAGCAGTTCTTC.

The V gene is TRBV29-1, the J gene TRBJ1-1; 8 bases align to TRBD1. The CDR3 covers 13 residues. V lost 6 bases, J lost 8 bases, and 11 bases stayed unmatched. Per the germline V gene, CDR1 is SQVTM and CDR2 is ANQGSEA. CDR3 nucleotides: TGCAGCGTGGGGGACAGGTTAGCGAGGGAAGCTTTCTTT. Encoded protein: CSVGDRLAREAFF.

This clonotype showed up many times. This chain links TRBV6-2 or TRBV6-3 with TRBJ2-7; 7 bases are shared with TRBD2. The CDR3 has 12 residues. Looked up from germline, CDR1 is MNHEY and CDR2 is SVGEGT. Losses at the gene ends were 8 bases for V and 6 bases for J; bases not matched to a gene: 7. The CDR3 is CASWEGPSEQYF. CDR3 coding DNA: TGTGCCAGCTGGGAGGGGCCGTCCGAGCAGTACTTC.

The chain links TRBV20-1 to TRBJ1-1; unclear D gene. CDR3 length equals 11 residues. Germline V gives CDR1 DFQATT, CDR2 SNEGSKA (reference sequence). CDR3 nucleotides: TGCACCACCAGGATAGGCCCTGAAGCTTTCTTT. This gives the protein CTTRIGPEAFF.

The V gene is TRBV10-3, the J gene TRBJ2-1, with TRBD2 matching over 12 bases. This CDR3 comprises 16 residues. Germline V gene data show CDR1 as ENHRY and CDR2 as SYGVKD. The ends lost 6 bases at V and 7 bases at J; junction bases unmatched: 10. The CDR3 coding sequence is TGTGCCATCAGCCCGATACTAGCGGGAGGTACGAATGAGCAGTTCTTC. Residues: CAISPILAGGTNEQFF.

This chain connects TRBV19 to TRBJ1-2, with 8 bases matching TRBD1. This CDR3 is 15 amino acids long. Germline V lookup: CDR1 LNHDA, CDR2 SQIVND (reference sequence). Losses at the gene ends were 5 bases for V and 7 bases for J; bases not matched to a gene: 12. The DNA for the CDR3 is TGTGCCAGTAGTCCCTCGGGCAGGGGGCGAAGTGGCTACACCTTC. It translates to CASSPSGRGRSGYTF.

This sequence joins TRBV10-3 and TRBJ1-1, with TRBD1 identical over 8 bases. The CDR3 sequence is 16 residues long. V shed 2 bases, J shed 2 bases, and the junction held 7 bases outside the gene matches. Germline-derived CDR1 and CDR2 are ENHRY and SYGVKD. The CDR3 is CAISETPGGPNTEAFF. In nucleotides, the CDR3 is TGTGCCATCAGTGAGACCCCAGGGGGCCCCAACACTGAAGCTTTCTTT.

This rearrangement joins TRBV20-1 to TRBJ2-7; a weak D match, TRBD1 (6 bases). V was cut by 1 base and J by 4 bases, with 14 bases left in between. The germline gives CDR1 DFQATT, CDR2 SNEGSKA (reference sequence). The CDR3 consists of 14 residues. The CDR3 loop is CSARGQEVGYEQYF. The DNA of the CDR3 is TGCAGTGCTAGAGGACAGGAAGTCGGATACGAGCAGTACTTC.

The chain couples TRBV12-3 or TRBV12-4 to TRBJ1-5, with a weak D call TRBD1 (5 bases). The CDR3 consists of 13 residues. V lost 6 bases to trimming and J lost 3 bases, with 9 bases between them. The CDR3 nucleotides are TGTGCCAGCAGCATCGGGACCAATCAGCCCCAGCATTTT. It translates to CASSIGTNQPQHF.

The J gene is TRBJ2-1, the V gene TRBV29-1; 8 positions match TRBD2. CDR3 length: 19 amino acids. V shed 3 bases and J 5 bases; nucleotides not matched to a gene: 21. Per the germline V gene, CDR1 is SQVTM and CDR2 is ANQGSEA. DNA for the CDR3: TGCAGCGTTGAGAGGCGGGGGGACTCTGGGGTTTTTTTGGACAATGAGCAGTTCTTC. It encodes CSVERRGDSGVFLDNEQFF.

The V and J genes are TRBV2 and TRBJ2-5, with D possibly being TRBD2 (5 bases). The CDR3 is made up of 16 amino acids. With 0 bases removed from V and 0 bases from J, the gap between germline ends came to 11 bases. The germline V gene has CDR1 SNHLY and CDR2 FYNNEI. CDR3 residues: CASSEAQRPYQETQYF. The DNA of the CDR3 is TGTGCCAGCAGTGAAGCGCAGCGGCCGTACCAAGAGACCCAGTACTTC.

The rearrangement joins TRBV27 to TRBJ2-7; D not certain. Germline CDR1 and CDR2: MNHEY and SMNVEV (reference sequence). Trimming took 5 bases from V and 3 from J, leaving 14 bases between them. The CDR3 length is 14 residues. CDR3 residues: CASSPASSNYEQYF. The CDR3 region has the DNA TGTGCCAGCAGTCCTGCCAGTTCCAACTACGAGCAGTACTTC.

The rearrangement joins TRBV10-3 to TRBJ1-3, with D unclear. CDR1 is ENHRY, CDR2 SYGVKD, per germline. The CDR3 spans 15 residues. The ends were cut back, 0 bases at V and 0 bases at J, with 6 bases in the middle. The CDR3 sequence: CAISESGFSGNTIYF. For the CDR3, the DNA is TGTGCCATCAGTGAGTCAGGGTTCTCTGGAAACACCATATATTTT.

V usage is TRBV20-1 and J usage is TRBJ2-3, with 9 nucleotides matching TRBD2. The CDR3 sequence is 16 residues long. Germline V gene data show CDR1 as DFQATT and CDR2 as SNEGSKA (reference sequence). The J segment lost 6 bases and the V segment lost 0 bases, leaving 10 bases of the junction unmatched. The CDR3 reads CSARDMASGVADTQYF. DNA of the CDR3: TGCAGTGCTAGAGATATGGCTAGCGGGGTGGCGGATACGCAGTATTTT.

This CDR3 reads CASSSGTGSSYNEQFF. Here the CDR3 DNA reads TGTGCCAGCAGCTCCGGGACAGGCAGCTCCTACAATGAGCAGTTCTTC. This chain joins TRBV7-8 and TRBJ2-1; 8 bases line up with TRBD1. Per the germline V gene, CDR1 is SGHVS and CDR2 is FQNEAQ. V was pared by 4 bases and J by 0 bases, with 5 bases of the junction left unmatched. The length of the CDR3 is 16 residues. The full variable domain, completed using reference TRBV7-8 and TRBJ2-1, is GAGVSQSPRYKVAKRGQDVALRCDPISGHVSLFWYQQALGQGPEFLTYFQNEAQLDKSGLPSDRFFAERPEGSVSTLKIQRTQQEDSAVYLCASSSGTGSSYNEQFFGPGTRLTVL.

The chain links TRBV2 to TRBJ2-1; 11 bases align to TRBD2. The CDR3 is 20 residues long. V gave up 8 bases and J gave up 1 base; unmatched junction bases: 19. The germline CDR1 and CDR2 sequences are SNHLY and FYNNEI. The CDR3 DNA sequence: TGTGCCAGCGGCCGAGGACTAGCGGGTGTTCACGATACATCCTACAATGAGCAGTTCTTC. Its protein is CASGRGLAGVHDTSYNEQFF.

The rearrangement uses TRBV4-2 and TRBJ2-1; the D is unclear. The CDR3 contains 11 residues. CDR1 is LGHNA, CDR2 YNFKEQ, per germline. Trimming removed 7 bases from V and 7 bases from J, with 8 bases in between. The CDR3 nucleotides read TGTGCCAGCACCTTAGGAAATGAGCAGTTCTTC. It translates to CASTLGNEQFF.